Each of the 23 T cell receptor beta chains below was sequenced from the same sample in a study of blood T cell repertoires in COVID-19 (dated by TCRdb to the early 2020s). The library was made by the immunoSEQ multiplex PCR assay. TCRdb limited this immuneACCESS table to in-frame rearrangements with V and J called. A share of clones is missing; checked studies link under half to unresolved V genes, and the rest is unexplained. Within this sample are 25,000 to 35,000 clones, with about 70% of them counted one time only. Together, the top ten hold roughly a sixth of the sample. Source material: peripheral blood. These receptors all stem from a human donor in a cohort sampled during active COVID-19.

The V and J genes are TRBV29-1 and TRBJ2-7; a possible D gene is TRBD2 (7 bases). Trimming left V 4 bases short and J 2 bases short, with 15 bases between. Looked up from germline, CDR1 is SQVTM and CDR2 is ANQGSEA. This CDR3 spans 14 amino acids. The CDR3 bases are TGCAGCGTTGGTAGTGGAGGGGGGGCCTACGAGCAGTACTTC. Amino acids: CSVGSGGGAYEQYF.

The chain has TRBV7-2 and TRBJ1-2; 9 nucleotides match TRBD1. The germline CDR1 and CDR2 sequences are SGHTA and FQGNSA. V shed 1 base and J 8 bases; nucleotides not matched to a gene: 8. The CDR3 length is 15 residues. The CDR3 DNA sequence: TGTGCCAGCAGCTTAGTACAGGGGGCTATGTTGGGCTACACCTTC. Protein product: CASSLVQGAMLGYTF.

This chain connects TRBV2 to TRBJ2-2; 13 nucleotides align to TRBD2. J gave up 7 bases and V 3 bases, and 5 bases lay outside the gene matches. There are 16 residues in the CDR3. Germline-derived CDR1 and CDR2 are SNHLY and FYNNEI. The CDR3 loop reads CASSDGLAGVIGELFF. CDR3 DNA: TGTGCCAGCAGTGATGGACTAGCGGGAGTGATCGGGGAGCTGTTTTTT.

This clone was recorded a few times. The CDR3 is CASSLNPHGTQYF. The CDR3, as DNA: TGTGCCAGCAGCTTGAACCCCCACGGTACGCAGTATTTT. The chain recombines TRBV5-8 with TRBJ2-3; no reliable D call. CDR1 is SGHTS, CDR2 YDEGEE, per germline. V was cut by 1 base and J by 8 bases, with 11 bases left in between. The CDR3 spans 13 residues.

V and J are TRBV6-5 and TRBJ1-5, with D maybe TRBD1 (6 bases). The length of the CDR3 is 15 residues. V shed 7 bases and J shed 2 bases, with 15 bases lying between them. CDR1 is MNHEY and CDR2 is SVGAGI in the germline V gene. The CDR3, as DNA: TGTGCCAGCAAATCACAGGGTTTGGGCAATCAGCCCCAGCATTTT. Translated, it gives CASKSQGLGNQPQHF.

V is TRBV10-3 and J is TRBJ1-2, with a weak D call TRBD1 (5 bases). This CDR3 is 13 amino acids long. V lost 3 bases, J lost 2 bases, and 7 bases lay in between. The germline gives CDR1 ENHRY, CDR2 SYGVKD. CDR3 sequence: CAISDQGNYGYTF. CDR3 sequence (DNA): TGTGCCATCAGTGACCAGGGCAACTATGGCTACACCTTC.

The chain carries TRBV14 and TRBJ2-2, with unresolved D. The V gene's germline CDR1 is SGHDN and CDR2 FVKESK. Trimming removed 4 bases from V and 0 bases from J, with 9 bases in between. This CDR3 contains 15 residues. CDR3 DNA sequence: TGTGCCAGCAGCCGGGTCAGGTCGAACACCGGGGAGCTGTTTTTT. This codes for CASSRVRSNTGELFF.

The chain links TRBV18 to TRBJ1-5; TRBD1 matches at 11 bases. V dropped 3 bases and J dropped 7; count of bases not matched to a gene: 8. The length of the CDR3 is 16 residues. The germline CDR1 and CDR2 sequences are KGHSH and LQKENI. The CDR3 sequence: CASSPSGTGGGQPQHF. CDR3 sequence (DNA): TGTGCCAGCTCACCTTCGGGGACAGGGGGAGGACAGCCCCAGCATTTT.

V and J are TRBV7-8 and TRBJ1-5; D unresolved. Trimming removed 0 bases from V and 6 bases from J, with 9 bases in between. Germline CDR1 is SGHVS and CDR2 is FQNEAQ. The CDR3 length is 14 residues. CDR3 sequence: CASSLAGVGQPQHF. CDR3 sequence (DNA): TGTGCCAGCAGCTTAGCGGGCGTGGGTCAGCCCCAGCATTTT.

In this sample, this clone turned up many times. V gene TRBV5-5 combines with J gene TRBJ2-7; 8 bases agree with TRBD1. V lost 3 bases to trimming and J lost 0 bases; unmatched junction nucleotides: 5. This CDR3 spans 15 amino acids. Germline V gene data show CDR1 as SGHKS and CDR2 as YYEKEE (reference sequence). The CDR3 DNA is TGTGCCAGCAGCTACCGGGACAGGAGCTCCTACGAGCAGTACTTC. Amino acid sequence: CASSYRDRSSYEQYF.

The table lists this clone with a count of one. This chain joins TRBV11-2 and TRBJ1-4; D might be TRBD1 (6 bases). V gave up 4 bases and J gave up 3 bases, with 12 bases separating them. This CDR3 region has 15 residues. Looked up from germline, CDR1 is SGHAT and CDR2 is FQNNGV. CDR3 DNA sequence: TGTGCCAGCAGCTCTCAAGGGGGAGCTAATGAAAAACTGTTTTTT. Protein: CASSSQGGANEKLFF.

CDR3 residues: CASSVAGQLNTEAFF. Here the CDR3 DNA reads TGCGCCAGCAGCGTGGCGGGACAGCTGAACACTGAAGCTTTCTTT. The chain has TRBV4-1 and TRBJ1-1; 7 nucleotides line up with TRBD1. The length of the CDR3 is 15 residues. The trim removed 5 bases at V and 0 bases at J, leaving 6 bases unmatched. Germline values: CDR1 MGHRA, CDR2 YSYEKL.

In DNA form, the CDR3 reads TGTGCCACAGGGGGCCCGGAGACTGAAGCTTTCTTT. This encodes CATGGPETEAFF. The chain uses TRBV10-3 and TRBJ1-1; 8 positions agree with TRBD1. The CDR3 sequence is 12 residues long. V was pared by 10 bases and J by 5 bases, with 6 bases of the junction left unmatched. CDR1 is ENHRY and CDR2 is SYGVKD in the germline V gene.

This chain connects TRBV4-2 to TRBJ2-3; D is unclear. CDR3 length: 15 amino acids. Trimming removed 0 bases at V and 2 bases at J, with 9 bases between. Per the germline V gene, CDR1 is LGHNA and CDR2 is YNFKEQ. The CDR3 here is CASSQDRRITDTQYF. The CDR3, as DNA: TGTGCCAGCAGCCAAGATCGGCGGATCACAGATACGCAGTATTTT.

This clone has a single count. The V gene is TRBV5-1, the J gene TRBJ2-5, with 7 bases lining up with TRBD2. Unmatched junction bases numbered 8, after V lost 4 bases and J lost 2 bases. CDR1 and CDR2 from the germline V gene are SGHRS and YFSETQ. The CDR3 is 15 residues long. The CDR3 region has the DNA TGCGCCAGCAGCGCCCGTGGCGGGGGACAAGAGACCCAGTACTTC. The encoded protein is CASSARGGGQETQYF.

The chain couples TRBV28 to TRBJ2-7; TRBD1 matches at 8 bases. Losses at the gene ends were 6 bases for V and 4 bases for J; bases not matched to a gene: 8. The CDR3 sequence is 14 residues long. CDR1 and CDR2 from the germline V gene are MDHEN and SYDVKM. The CDR3 coding sequence is TGTGCCAGCAGCCAGGACAGGGACCTTTACGAGCAGTACTTC. Protein sequence: CASSQDRDLYEQYF.

V and J are TRBV4-1 and TRBJ2-2, with 9 bases matching TRBD2. CDR3 length: 17 residues. The ends lost 4 bases at V and 7 bases at J; junction bases unmatched: 13. Germline lookup yields CDR1 MGHRA and CDR2 YSYEKL. The CDR3: CASSRLFGAGGVGELFF. The CDR3 nucleotides read TGCGCCAGCAGCCGCCTCTTCGGGGCGGGAGGGGTCGGGGAGCTGTTTTTT.

This sequence joins TRBV5-1 and TRBJ2-3; D may be TRBD1 (6 bases). Germline CDR1 is SGHRS and CDR2 is YFSETQ. V was shortened by 3 bases and J by 0 bases, with 11 bases between the two germline ends. The CDR3 is 15 amino acids. CDR3 bases: TGCGCCAGCAGCTGGGGGCAGGGGAGCACAGATACGCAGTATTTT. Protein: CASSWGQGSTDTQYF.

The J gene is TRBJ1-1, the V gene TRBV5-5; 11 bases are a match to TRBD1. The CDR3 is 16 residues long. Germline lookup yields CDR1 SGHKS and CDR2 YYEKEE (reference sequence). V lost 4 bases to trimming and J lost 4 bases; unmatched junction nucleotides: 9. The CDR3 loop reads CASSPQGQGVSTEAFF. CDR3 sequence (DNA): TGTGCCAGCAGCCCCCAGGGACAGGGGGTGAGCACTGAAGCTTTCTTT.

Only one count was recorded for this clone. V usage is TRBV5-6 and J usage is TRBJ2-7; TRBD2 agrees at 10 bases. Germline CDR1 and CDR2: SGHDT and YYEEEE. This CDR3 comprises 19 residues. The trim removed 0 bases at V and 2 bases at J, leaving 14 bases unmatched. The CDR3 here is CASSLETSGAPPITYEQYF. The CDR3 DNA reads as TGTGCCAGCAGCTTGGAAACTAGCGGGGCCCCTCCTATTACCTACGAGCAGTACTTC. The whole variable domain, remainder taken from reference TRBV5-6 and TRBJ2-7, is DAGVTQSPTHLIKTRGQQVTLRCSPKSGHDTVSWYQQALGQGPQFIFQYYEEEERQRGNFPDRFSGHQFPNYSSELNVNALLLGDSALYLCASSLETSGAPPITYEQYFGPGTRLTVT.

This clone was observed a few times. The chain carries TRBV10-3 and TRBJ2-5; TRBD2 matches 8 bases. V lost 6 bases, J lost 5 bases, and 8 bases stayed unmatched. Germline CDR1 is ENHRY and CDR2 is SYGVKD. The CDR3 loop spans 14 amino acids. The CDR3 spells CAISPGRGGETQYF. The DNA of the CDR3 is TGTGCCATCAGCCCCGGGAGGGGTGGCGAGACCCAGTACTTC.

This clone was detected a few times. The chain recombines TRBV6-4 with TRBJ2-3; D possibly corresponds to TRBD2 (5 bases). The length of the CDR3 is 13 residues. In germline, CDR1 is MRHNA, CDR2 SNTAGT. V was shortened by 6 bases and J by 2 bases, with 9 bases between the two germline ends. The CDR3 DNA is TGTGCCAGCAGCGGAGGAGACACAGATACGCAGTATTTT. Its translation is CASSGGDTDTQYF.

The chain is built from TRBV7-6 and TRBJ2-1, with 8 bases identical to TRBD2. Germline V gives CDR1 SGHVS, CDR2 FNYEAQ. This CDR3 spans 15 amino acids. The J segment lost 3 bases and the V segment lost 0 bases, leaving 1 base of the junction unmatched. The CDR3 is CASSLAGTSYNEQFF. CDR3 nucleotides: TGTGCCAGCAGCTTAGCCGGGACTAGCTACAATGAGCAGTTCTTC.